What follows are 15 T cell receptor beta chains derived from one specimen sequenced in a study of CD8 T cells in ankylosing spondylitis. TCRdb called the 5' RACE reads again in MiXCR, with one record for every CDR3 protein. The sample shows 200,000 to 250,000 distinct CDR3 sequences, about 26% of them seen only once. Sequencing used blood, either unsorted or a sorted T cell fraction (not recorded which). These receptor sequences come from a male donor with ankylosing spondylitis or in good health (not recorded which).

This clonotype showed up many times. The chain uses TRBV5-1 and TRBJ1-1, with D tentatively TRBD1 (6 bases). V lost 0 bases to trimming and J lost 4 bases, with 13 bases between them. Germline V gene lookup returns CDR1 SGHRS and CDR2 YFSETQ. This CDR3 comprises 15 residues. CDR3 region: CASSLGQVPLTEAFF. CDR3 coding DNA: TGCGCCAGCAGCTTGGGACAGGTCCCCCTCACTGAAGCTTTCTTT.

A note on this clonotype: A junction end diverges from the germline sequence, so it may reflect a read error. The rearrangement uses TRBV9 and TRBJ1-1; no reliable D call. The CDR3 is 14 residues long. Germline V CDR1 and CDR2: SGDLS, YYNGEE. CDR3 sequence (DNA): TGTGCCAGCAACGTAGACCCAGGAGGGACTGAAGCTTTCTTT. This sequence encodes CASNVDPGGTEAFF.

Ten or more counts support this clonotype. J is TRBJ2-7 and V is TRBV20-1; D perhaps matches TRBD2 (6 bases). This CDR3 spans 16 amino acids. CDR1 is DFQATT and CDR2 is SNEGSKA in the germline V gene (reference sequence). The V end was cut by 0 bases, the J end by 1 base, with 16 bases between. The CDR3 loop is CSARDANRDSSYEQYF. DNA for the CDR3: TGCAGTGCTAGAGACGCAAACCGGGACTCTTCCTACGAGCAGTACTTC.

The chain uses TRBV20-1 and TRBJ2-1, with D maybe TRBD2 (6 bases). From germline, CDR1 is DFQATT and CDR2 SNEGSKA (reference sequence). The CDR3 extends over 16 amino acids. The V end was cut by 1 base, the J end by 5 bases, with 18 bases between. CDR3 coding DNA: TGCAGTGCTAGAGGGGTCAGGGCTCCGGGGGACAATGAGCAGTTCTTC. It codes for CSARGVRAPGDNEQFF.

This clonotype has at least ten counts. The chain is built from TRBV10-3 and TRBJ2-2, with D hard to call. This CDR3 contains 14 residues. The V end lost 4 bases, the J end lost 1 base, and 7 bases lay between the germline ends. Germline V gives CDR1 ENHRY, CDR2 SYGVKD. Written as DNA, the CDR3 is TGTGCCATCAGTGCAGAGCTGAACACCGGGGAGCTGTTTTTT. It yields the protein CAISAELNTGELFF.

The DNA of the CDR3 is TGCAGTGCTACACTTAGTGGCAATGAGCAGTTCTTC. This encodes CSATLSGNEQFF. The rearrangement uses TRBV20-1 and TRBJ2-1; D gene ambiguous. Germline-derived CDR1 and CDR2 are DFQATT and SNEGSKA (reference sequence). Trimming cost V 4 bases and J 6 bases, with 10 bases left between them. The length of the CDR3 is 12 residues.

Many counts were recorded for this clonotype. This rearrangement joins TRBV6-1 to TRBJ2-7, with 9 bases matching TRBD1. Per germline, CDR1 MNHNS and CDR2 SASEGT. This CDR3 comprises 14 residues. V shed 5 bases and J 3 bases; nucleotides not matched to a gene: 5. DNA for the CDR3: TGTGCCAGCAGTCGGGGACAGGGCAACTACGAGCAGTACTTC. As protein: CASSRGQGNYEQYF.

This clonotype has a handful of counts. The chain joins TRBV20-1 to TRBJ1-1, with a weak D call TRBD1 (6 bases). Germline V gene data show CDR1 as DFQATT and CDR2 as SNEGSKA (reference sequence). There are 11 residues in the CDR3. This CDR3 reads CKTGTNTEAFF. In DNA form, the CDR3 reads TGCAAGACAGGAACGAACACTGAAGCTTTCTTT.

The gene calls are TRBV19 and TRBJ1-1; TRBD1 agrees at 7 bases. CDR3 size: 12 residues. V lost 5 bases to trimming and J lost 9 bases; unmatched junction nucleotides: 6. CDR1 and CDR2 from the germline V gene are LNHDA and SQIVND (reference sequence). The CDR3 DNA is TGTGCCAGTAGTGCCAGGGGGACGAAAGCTTTCTTT. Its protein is CASSARGTKAFF.

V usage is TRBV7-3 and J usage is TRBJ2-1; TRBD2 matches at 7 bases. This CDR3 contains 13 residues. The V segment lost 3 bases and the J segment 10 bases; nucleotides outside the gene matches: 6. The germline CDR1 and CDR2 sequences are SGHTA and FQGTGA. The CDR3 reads CASSFGGRREQFF. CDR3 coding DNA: TGTGCCAGCAGCTTTGGCGGGAGAAGGGAGCAGTTCTTC.

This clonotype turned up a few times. Here the CDR3 reads CASSLSRVAGNEQFF. Here the CDR3 DNA reads TGTGCCAGCAGTTTATCGAGGGTAGCCGGCAATGAGCAGTTCTTC. The chain links TRBV27 to TRBJ2-1, with D maybe TRBD2 (5 bases). The CDR3 spans 15 residues. The ends were cut back, 0 bases at V and 6 bases at J, with 12 bases in the middle. The germline V gene has CDR1 MNHEY and CDR2 SMNVEV (reference sequence).

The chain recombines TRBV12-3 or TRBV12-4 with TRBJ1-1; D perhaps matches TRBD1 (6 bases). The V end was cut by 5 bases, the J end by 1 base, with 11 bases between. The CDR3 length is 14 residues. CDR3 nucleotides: TGTGCCAGCAGTCTATCGGGACAGAACACTGAAGCTTTCTTT. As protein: CASSLSGQNTEAFF.

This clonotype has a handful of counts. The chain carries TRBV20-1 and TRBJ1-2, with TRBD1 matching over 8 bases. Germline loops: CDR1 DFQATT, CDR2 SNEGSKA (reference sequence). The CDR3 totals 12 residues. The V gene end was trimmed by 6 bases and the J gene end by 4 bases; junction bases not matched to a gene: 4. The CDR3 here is CSAEQGGYGYTF. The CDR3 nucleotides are TGCAGTGCCGAACAGGGGGGCTATGGCTACACCTTC.

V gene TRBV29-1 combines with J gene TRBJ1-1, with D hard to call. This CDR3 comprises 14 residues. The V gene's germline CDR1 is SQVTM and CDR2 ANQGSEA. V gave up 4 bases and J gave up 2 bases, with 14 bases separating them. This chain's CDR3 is CSVGYRHPNTEAFF. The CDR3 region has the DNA TGCAGCGTTGGTTATAGACACCCTAACACTGAAGCTTTCTTT.

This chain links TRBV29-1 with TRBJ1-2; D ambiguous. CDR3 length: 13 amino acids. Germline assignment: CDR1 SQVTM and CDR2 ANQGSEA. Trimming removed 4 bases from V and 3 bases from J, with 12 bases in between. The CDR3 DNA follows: TGCAGCGTTGTCGGGGAGGGTTACTATGGCTACACCTTC. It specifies CSVVGEGYYGYTF.